Following are 12 T cell receptor beta chains from one sample sequenced in a study of tissue T cells after allogeneic stem cell transplantation. The data were produced by immunoSEQ multiplex PCR, yet TCRdb's version contains in-frame clones alone and is incomplete. The sample shows roughly 42,000 clones, around nine tenths of them seen only once. This specimen consisted of blood, obtained before transplantation. These receptor sequences come from a woman aged 35 to 69 who later had graft-versus-host disease after an allogeneic stem cell transplant.

The chain recombines TRBV7-2 with TRBJ2-1; the D is unclear. The CDR3 consists of 14 residues. Germline CDR1 SGHTA, CDR2 FQGNSA. V shed 0 bases and J shed 6 bases, with 9 bases lying between them. CDR3 DNA: TGTGCCAGCAGCTTAGCGGCCCTAACCAATGAGCAGTTCTTC. Its translation is CASSLAALTNEQFF.

The genes are TRBV6-5 and TRBJ1-2; D possibly corresponds to TRBD1 (6 bases). The germline CDR1 and CDR2 sequences are MNHEY and SVGAGI. V was shortened by 6 bases and J by 7 bases, with 12 bases between the two germline ends. CDR3 length: 12 residues. CDR3 coding DNA: TGTGCCAGCAGACGGGGGCTGCTTGGCTACACCTTC. It codes for CASRRGLLGYTF.

The chain links TRBV18 to TRBJ1-1; tentatively, D is TRBD1 (5 bases). Per germline, CDR1 KGHSH and CDR2 LQKENI. The CDR3 extends over 17 amino acids. V was pared by 2 bases and J by 2 bases, with 18 bases between. The CDR3: CASSPFAVGAVNTEAFF. The CDR3 bases are TGTGCCAGCTCACCATTTGCGGTTGGGGCTGTAAACACTGAAGCTTTCTTT.

V and J are TRBV3-1 (or the pseudogene TRBV3-2) and TRBJ2-7; 7 bases fit TRBD2. J was trimmed by 0 bases and V by 3 bases; bases with no gene match: 2. Germline V gene sequence: CDR1 LGHDT, CDR2 YNNKEL (reference sequence). This CDR3 spans 14 amino acids. The CDR3 sequence is CASSHSGTSYEQYF. Here the CDR3 DNA reads TGTGCCAGCAGCCACAGCGGGACCTCCTACGAGCAGTACTTC.

V is TRBV19 and J is TRBJ1-6; a weak D match, TRBD1 (5 bases). Germline CDR1 LNHDA, CDR2 SQIVND (reference sequence). V was trimmed by 4 bases and J by 7 bases, leaving 8 bases between them. This CDR3 comprises 13 residues. CDR3 region: CASSNNRNSPLHF. CDR3 sequence (DNA): TGTGCCAGTAGTAACAACAGGAATTCACCCCTCCACTTT.

This clone appeared a single time. The J gene is TRBJ2-5, the V gene TRBV6-2 or TRBV6-3; no definite D call. CDR3 length: 12 residues. V gave up 6 bases and J gave up 5 bases, with 10 bases separating them. Germline V gene data show CDR1 as MNHEY and CDR2 as SVGEGT. For the CDR3, the DNA is TGTGCCAGCAGCCTCCGTATTGAGACCCAGTACTTC. This sequence encodes CASSLRIETQYF.

DNA for the CDR3: TGTGCCAGCAGCGTAGCGGACTCCTACGAGCAGTACTTC. Residues: CASSVADSYEQYF. J is TRBJ2-7 and V is TRBV9; the D is unclear. This CDR3 comprises 13 residues. With 0 bases removed from V and 0 bases from J, the gap between germline ends came to 4 bases. From germline, CDR1 is SGDLS and CDR2 YYNGEE.

The gene calls are TRBV5-1 and TRBJ2-1; 10 nucleotides line up with TRBD2. The CDR3 covers 16 residues. Germline CDR1 and CDR2: SGHRS and YFSETQ. With 0 bases clipped from V and 2 bases from J, the junction kept 2 bases outside the gene matches. The CDR3 DNA reads as TGCGCCAGCAGCTTGGCCCTAGCGGGAGCCTACAATGAGCAGTTCTTC. This gives the protein CASSLALAGAYNEQFF.

J is TRBJ2-1 and V is TRBV14; 7 positions agree with TRBD2. CDR1 and CDR2 (germline): SGHDN, FVKESK. V lost 3 bases and J lost 9; bases outside the gene matches: 11. The CDR3 covers 15 residues. The CDR3 spells CASSQVTREIGEQFF. Here the CDR3 DNA reads TGTGCCAGCAGCCAGGTTACGCGGGAGATTGGTGAGCAGTTCTTC.

The chain has TRBV24-1 and TRBJ2-1; TRBD2 might be the D (5 bases). The CDR3 spans 14 residues. V shed 5 bases and J shed 0 bases, with 7 bases lying between them. CDR1 is KGHDR and CDR2 is SFDVKD in the germline V gene. As DNA, the CDR3 is TGTGCCACCAGTGCCGGGATCTCCTACAATGAGCAGTTCTTC. Translated: CATSAGISYNEQFF.

The rearrangement links TRBV18 to TRBJ2-2; D might be TRBD2 (5 bases). Germline V gene data show CDR1 as KGHSH and CDR2 as LQKENI. Trimming shortened V by 1 base and J by 0 bases, and 18 bases separated the two germline ends. This CDR3 region has 19 residues. The CDR3 reads CASSPQIPGVTANTGELFF. The CDR3 DNA is TGTGCCAGCTCACCACAAATCCCCGGGGTGACGGCGAACACCGGGGAGCTGTTTTTT.

The V call is TRBV30, the J call TRBJ1-4; a weak D match, TRBD1 (5 bases). Germline CDR1 is GTSNPN and CDR2 is SVGIG (reference sequence). This CDR3 has 16 residues. With 1 base removed from V and 2 bases from J, the gap between germline ends came to 14 bases. The CDR3 region is CAWSGQSTWTNEKLFF. The CDR3 DNA sequence: TGTGCCTGGAGTGGACAGAGTACTTGGACTAATGAAAAACTGTTTTTT.